The rows below give T cell receptor beta chains drawn from one sample of a study of blood T cells in healthy people across ages. MiXCR, run by TCRdb on the 5' RACE reads, gives a single entry per CDR3 protein. The sample shows 1.5 million to 2 million distinct CDR3 sequences, around 42% of them seen only once. The sample taken for sequencing was blood. The receptors derive from a human donor in good health. The CDR3 runs from the conserved cysteine through the conserved F or W. D genes are given only for firm matches. Rows give clone size only sometimes, using once, few, many, or a class for an expanded clone.

j_call clone_size d_call v_call cdr3_length cdr3_aa cdr3_nt
TRBJ2-3 few NA TRBV7-9 15 CASRISGLTTDTQYF TGTGCCAGCAGAATTTCGGGACTCACCACAGATACGCAGTATTTT
TRBJ1-2 few NA TRBV4-2 14 CASSHSVRGDGYTF TGTGCCAGCAGCCATTCGGTCCGGGGAGATGGCTACACCTTC
TRBJ1-3 NA NA TRBV29-1 13 CSVVGIYGNTIYF TGCAGCGTTGTGGGGATTTACGGAAACACCATATATTTT
TRBJ2-7 NA TRBD1 TRBV20-1 15 CSARDQGQGLYEQYF TGCAGTGCTAGAGATCAAGGACAGGGCCTCTACGAGCAGTACTTC
TRBJ1-2 few NA TRBV18 13 CASSPLQGEGYTF TGTGCCAGCTCACCTCTACAGGGTGAAGGCTACACCTTC
TRBJ1-2 many NA TRBV5-5 14 CASSPDGANYGYTF TGTGCCAGCAGCCCGGACGGAGCTAACTATGGCTACACCTTC
TRBJ1-1 NA NA TRBV2 14 CATCCGLGITEAFF TGTGCCACCTGCTGCGGGTTAGGGATCACTGAAGCTTTCTTT
TRBJ2-3 many TRBD2 TRBV27 15 CATTGLAAGTDTQYF TGTGCCACCACGGGACTAGCGGCAGGCACAGATACGCAGTATTTT
TRBJ2-5 NA NA TRBV7-6 12 CASSYHAGAQYF TGTGCCAGCAGCTACCACGCCGGGGCCCAGTACTTC
TRBJ2-3 NA NA TRBV7-6 18 CASSATEGLGDRTDTQYF TGTGCCAGCAGCGCCACTGAGGGACTCGGCGACCGGACAGATACGCAGTATTTT
TRBJ2-5 few TRBD1 TRBV18 14 CASSPLQGARAQYF TGTGCCAGCTCACCACTCCAGGGGGCTCGGGCCCAGTACTTC
TRBJ2-7 few NA TRBV6-1 14 CASNPAGGSYEQYF TGTGCCAGCAACCCCGCAGGGGGGTCCTACGAGCAGTACTTC
TRBJ2-3 NA NA TRBV3-1 14 CASSQDPERDTQYF TGTGCCAGCAGCCAAGATCCCGAACGAGATACGCAGTATTTT
TRBJ2-3 few TRBD1 TRBV15 21 CATSSPGTGFFSKGDTDTQYF TGTGCCACCAGCAGTCCGGGGACAGGGTTTTTTTCGAAAGGGGACACAGATACGCAGTATTTT
TRBJ1-5 NA NA TRBV7-9 14 CASSSQASYQPQHF TGTGCCAGCAGCTCACAGGCCAGTTATCAGCCCCAGCATTTT
TRBJ2-1 NA NA TRBV5-1 15 CASSLGGERYNEQFF TGCGCCAGCAGCTTAGGAGGTGAAAGGTACAATGAGCAGTTCTTC
TRBJ1-2 NA NA TRBV28 16 CASSLAGGPNNYGYTF TGTGCCAGCAGTTTAGCTGGGGGACCTAATAACTATGGCTACACCTTC
TRBJ1-1 NA NA TRBV10-2 12 CVSKGDTSRAFF TGCGTCAGCAAGGGGGATACGTCTCGAGCTTTCTTT
TRBJ2-3 NA NA TRBV13 17 CASSGGNEASSTDTQYF TGTGCCAGCAGCGGAGGGAACGAGGCCTCTAGCACAGATACGCAGTATTTT
TRBJ2-1 NA TRBD2 TRBV7-2 16 CASSLTAGVSYNEQFF TGTGCCAGCAGCCTAACAGCGGGGGTGTCCTACAATGAGCAGTTCTTC
TRBJ2-7 once TRBD2 TRBV27 16 CASSLAGGPLIYEQYF TGTGCCAGCAGTTTAGCGGGGGGCCCCTTAATCTACGAGCAGTACTTC
TRBJ2-1 NA NA TRBV11-2 13 CASSSPGKETQFF TGTGCCAGCAGCTCCCCAGGCAAGGAGACCCAGTTCTTC
TRBJ1-2 NA TRBD1 TRBV3-1 14 CASSDDLTGHGYTF TGTGCCAGCAGCGACGATCTGACAGGGCATGGCTACACCTTC
TRBJ2-1 NA NA TRBV10-2 12 CASSEGGGEQFF TGCGCCAGCAGTGAAGGGGGGGGTGAGCAGTTCTTC
TRBJ2-4 NA NA TRBV14 15 CASSQYAGSYNEQYF TGTGCCAGCAGCCAATATGCCGGCTCCTACAATGAGCAGTACTTC
TRBJ1-5 few NA TRBV12-3/TRBV12-4 14 CASRLGGGNQPQHF TGTGCCAGCAGACTTGGGGGTGGCAATCAGCCCCAGCATTTT
TRBJ2-5 NA NA TRBV15 14 CATSRGQNQETQYF TGTGCCACCAGCAGAGGACAGAACCAAGAGACCCAGTACTTC
TRBJ2-1 NA TRBD2 TRBV20-1 14 CSASKVAGGNEQFF TGCAGTGCTAGTAAAGTAGCGGGGGGGAATGAGCAGTTCTTC
TRBJ2-5 NA NA TRBV10-3 12 CAIGKDQETQYF TGTGCCATCGGAAAGGACCAAGAGACCCAGTACTTC
TRBJ1-2 few NA TRBV7-8 18 CASSLGVGPPLDNYGYTF TGTGCCAGCAGCTTAGGAGTCGGGCCACCCCTTGACAACTATGGCTACACCTTC
TRBJ2-7 NA NA TRBV28 13 CATQGGAGYEQYF TGTGCCACCCAAGGGGGGGCAGGGTACGAGCAGTACTTC
TRBJ2-1 NA NA TRBV20-1 14 CSATSEWSYDEQFF TGCAGTGCTACTAGCGAATGGTCCTACGATGAGCAGTTCTTC
TRBJ1-2 NA TRBD1 TRBV10-3 13 CAISETGGDGYTF TGTGCCATCAGTGAGACAGGGGGAGATGGCTACACCTTC
TRBJ2-1 few TRBD2 TRBV24-1 17 CATSDGLAGRTYNEQFF TGTGCCACCAGTGACGGACTAGCGGGACGTACCTACAATGAGCAGTTCTTC
TRBJ2-1 few NA TRBV12-3/TRBV12-4 14 CASIAAGTYNEQFF TGTGCCAGCATCGCAGCCGGGACTTACAATGAGCAGTTCTTC
TRBJ2-4 NA TRBD2 TRBV7-8 18 CASSLAFSGGLLKNIQYF TGTGCCAGCAGCTTAGCTTTTAGCGGGGGCCTCCTCAAAAACATTCAGTACTTC
TRBJ2-7 few TRBD1 TRBV7-2 15 CASSDMGQNLYEQYF TGTGCCAGCAGCGACATGGGACAGAATCTCTACGAGCAGTACTTC
TRBJ2-2 NA TRBD2 TRBV4-3 18 CAGSQDWLAGERTGELFF TGCGCCGGCAGCCAAGATTGGCTAGCGGGGGAACGAACCGGGGAGCTGTTTTTT
TRBJ1-4 NA NA TRBV12-3/TRBV12-4 14 CASSLEPTGEKLFF TGTGCCAGCAGTTTGGAGCCCACTGGGGAAAAACTGTTTTTT
TRBJ2-2 few NA TRBV29-1 12 CSVGGGSGELFF TGCAGCGTTGGAGGGGGATCCGGGGAGCTGTTTTTT
TRBJ2-7 many NA TRBV7-6 13 CASSLGWQDEQYF TGTGCCAGCAGCTTAGGTTGGCAGGACGAGCAGTACTTC
TRBJ1-1 NA NA TRBV20-1 13 CSAPSRGDSEAFF TGCAGTGCTCCATCCAGGGGAGACTCCGAAGCTTTCTTT
TRBJ1-2 NA NA TRBV9 15 CASSVEDNLNYGYTF TGTGCCAGCAGCGTAGAAGACAACCTTAACTATGGTTACACCTTC
TRBJ2-1 NA TRBD2 TRBV5-1 18 CASSARTSGGASYNEQFF TGCGCCAGCAGCGCCAGGACTAGCGGGGGGGCGTCCTACAATGAGCAGTTCTTC
TRBJ1-2 once TRBD1 TRBV29-1 16 CSVEDNRDRGGYGYTF TGCAGCGTTGAAGACAACCGAGACAGGGGTGGCTATGGCTACACCTTC
TRBJ2-3 NA NA TRBV11-2 16 CASSLRLYSPTDTQYF TGTGCCAGCAGCTTAAGACTGTACTCACCCACAGATACGCAGTATTTT
TRBJ1-2 NA NA TRBV12-5 12 CASGFTDYGYTF TGTGCTAGTGGATTCACAGACTATGGCTACACCTTC
TRBJ1-1 once NA TRBV5-4 13 CASSPQTRTEAFF TGTGCCAGCAGCCCTCAGACGAGGACTGAAGCTTTCTTT
TRBJ2-1 NA NA TRBV7-7 13 CASSLARDTEQFF TGTGCCAGCAGCTTAGCGAGGGACACCGAGCAGTTCTTC
TRBJ1-6 NA NA TRBV10-3 14 CAGFRVTGLLPLHF TGTGCCGGTTTCCGGGTGACAGGACTTTTGCCCCTCCACTTT
TRBJ2-3 few TRBD2 TRBV5-6 16 CATATSSGGYTDTQYF TGTGCCACAGCTACGTCTAGCGGGGGCTATACAGATACGCAGTATTTT
TRBJ2-3 few TRBD1 TRBV7-2 16 CASSRQQGVLADTQYF TGTGCCAGCAGCAGACAACAGGGGGTACTGGCAGATACGCAGTATTTT
TRBJ2-2 NA NA TRBV4-2 14 CASSQDPHSGELFF TGTGCCAGCAGCCAAGATCCGCATTCCGGGGAGCTGTTTTTT
TRBJ2-7 NA NA TRBV5-8 15 CASSFDGTDIYEQYF TGTGCCAGCAGCTTTGACGGGACGGATATTTACGAGCAGTACTTC
TRBJ2-1 few TRBD2 TRBV27 16 CATHWTSGGLINEQFF TGTGCCACACACTGGACTAGCGGGGGATTGATAAATGAGCAGTTCTTC
TRBJ1-5 once NA TRBV4-3 15 CASSQDPDSNQPQHF TGCGCCAGCAGCCAAGACCCGGATAGCAATCAGCCCCAGCATTTT